This T cell receptor (beta chain) was captured by sequencing in a study of shared clonotypes between healthy human individuals. Whole-study results and caveats: Generation probabilities were higher for clonotypes shared across all four sorted-subset donors than for unshared ones. Naive CD4 clonotype sharing across a few donors was approximately 5%.

Repertoires were generated with immunoSEQ multiplex PCR, while TCRdb's copy carries only in-frame clones and drops some. The sample shows some 1 million clones, about 70% of them seen only once. The V gene lost 0 bases and the J gene lost 2 bases, with 7 bases spanning the gap. The CDR3 runs 14 residues. Germline lookup yields CDR1 SGHTA and CDR2 FQGNSA. This clone is a singleton in its sample. Its antigen is unknown. J is TRBJ2-5 and V is TRBV7-2, with D hard to call. This sequence was found in a man younger than 35 in good health. Sequences were obtained from memory CD4+ T cells sorted from blood. Specified subset: CD45RA-negative fraction. The CDR3 loop is CASSLAFWQETQYF. The CDR3 nucleotides are TGTGCCAGCAGCTTAGCGTTTTGGCAAGAGACCCAGTACTTC.